A single sample gave rise to the 16 T cell receptor beta chains below, sequenced in a study of response to subunit inactivated influenza vaccine. One entry per CDR3 protein results from TCRdb running MiXCR on the RT-PCR reads. The data show 450,000 to 550,000 distinct CDR3 sequences, around 25% seen once. The material was CD4+ T cells sorted from PBMCs, obtained roughly 5 days after vaccination. Every receptor here comes from a man aged 45 to 65 who received an inactivated influenza vaccine.

This clonotype was counted between two and nine times. The chain carries TRBV29-1 and TRBJ2-7; D is tentatively TRBD1 or TRBD2 (5 bases each). Germline CDR1 reads SQVTM; CDR2 reads ANQGSEA. V lost 6 bases and J lost 2, with 11 bases in between. The CDR3 totals 12 residues. The CDR3 sequence: CSVRDGPYEQYF. CDR3 bases: TGCAGCGTCAGGGACGGTCCCTACGAGCAGTACTTC.

The chain combines TRBV7-3 with TRBJ2-1, with D maybe TRBD2 (5 bases). This CDR3 spans 14 amino acids. V was clipped by 3 bases and J by 6 bases, with 12 bases between them. Germline values: CDR1 SGHTA, CDR2 FQGTGA. In nucleotides, the CDR3 is TGTGCCAGCAGCTTCTTAGGGAGACCCAATGAGCAGTTCTTC. Protein product: CASSFLGRPNEQFF. Looking up the rest from reference TRBV7-3 and TRBJ2-1 gives the full variable domain: GAGVSQTPSNKVTEKGKYVELRCDPISGHTALYWYRQSLGQGPEFLIYFQGTGAADDSGLPNDRFFAVRPEGSVSTLKIQRTERGDSAVYLCASSFLGRPNEQFFGPGTRLTVL.

This chain uses TRBV20-1 with TRBJ2-5, with 10 positions matching TRBD1. CDR1 DFQATT and CDR2 SNEGSKA come from the germline V gene (reference sequence). J lost 5 bases, V lost 2 bases, and 5 bases had no gene match. The CDR3 contains 14 residues. In DNA, the CDR3 is TGCAGTGCTAGAAGGACAGGGGGAACCGAGACCCAGTACTTC. This gives the protein CSARRTGGTETQYF.

This chain uses TRBV7-8 with TRBJ2-7, with TRBD2 matching over 10 bases. The CDR3 totals 15 residues. Unmatched junction bases numbered 9, after V lost 3 bases and J lost 7 bases. Looked up from germline, CDR1 is SGHVS and CDR2 is FQNEAQ. DNA of the CDR3: TGTGCCAGCAGCTTGAGCGGGAGGGCCTTAGGTGAGCAGTACTTC. This codes for CASSLSGRALGEQYF. Variable domain in full (rest from reference TRBV7-8 and TRBJ2-7): GAGVSQSPRYKVAKRGQDVALRCDPISGHVSLFWYQQALGQGPEFLTYFQNEAQLDKSGLPSDRFFAERPEGSVSTLKIQRTQQEDSAVYLCASSLSGRALGEQYFGPGTRLTVT.

This sequence joins TRBV18 and TRBJ2-1; 7 nucleotides agree with TRBD1. The ends lost 2 bases at V and 7 bases at J; junction bases unmatched: 11. The CDR3 consists of 16 residues. Germline CDR1 and CDR2: KGHSH and LQKENI. CDR3 sequence (DNA): TGTGCCAGCTCACCAGGCGAGACAGGGCCTAGGAATGAGCAGTTCTTC. Its protein product is CASSPGETGPRNEQFF.

This clonotype appeared a few times. The J gene is TRBJ2-7, the V gene TRBV10-2, with 11 nucleotides matching TRBD1. The CDR3 totals 16 residues. CDR1 and CDR2 from the germline V gene are WSHSY and SAAADI. J gave up 9 bases and V 5 bases, and 15 bases lay outside the gene matches. CDR3 protein: CASSNTPGTGGKGQYF. The DNA for the CDR3 is TGCGCCAGCAGTAATACTCCCGGGACAGGGGGGAAAGGGCAGTACTTC.

The gene calls are TRBV9 and TRBJ2-7; D not resolved. The CDR3 has 14 residues. V was trimmed by 1 base and J by 3 bases, leaving 11 bases between them. Germline V gene sequence: CDR1 SGDLS, CDR2 YYNGEE. In DNA, the CDR3 is TGTGCCAGCAGCGTAAATAAGGATGGCTACGAGCAGTACTTC. It encodes CASSVNKDGYEQYF.

This clonotype showed up just a few times. This chain uses TRBV29-1 with TRBJ2-3; 9 bases fit TRBD2. V gave up 8 bases and J gave up 6 bases; unmatched junction bases: 12. Germline values: CDR1 SQVTM, CDR2 ANQGSEA. The CDR3 contains 14 residues. CDR3 sequence (DNA): TGCAGCACCTCGGCGGGGGGGGGTACGGATACGCAGTATTTT. This encodes CSTSAGGGTDTQYF.

This clonotype was seen a handful of times. V usage is TRBV11-1 and J usage is TRBJ2-7; D not resolved. V dropped 1 base and J dropped 3 bases, with 13 bases sitting between them. The CDR3 is 15 amino acids. Germline CDR1 reads SGHAT; CDR2 reads FQDESV (reference sequence). CDR3 nucleotides: TGTGCCAGCAGCTTAGTCCAGGCGACCGGCTACGAGCAGTACTTC. This codes for CASSLVQATGYEQYF. Full variable domain (outside the CDR3, taken from reference TRBV11-1 and TRBJ2-7): EAEVAQSPRYKITEKSQAVAFWCDPISGHATLYWYRQILGQGPELLVQFQDESVVDDSQLPKDRFSAERLKGVDSTLKIQPAELGDSAMYLCASSLVQATGYEQYFGPGTRLTVT.

This chain links TRBV4-1 with TRBJ2-7; TRBD1 agrees at 7 bases. V lost 1 base and J lost 3; bases outside the gene matches: 9. Germline CDR1 reads MGHRA; CDR2 reads YSYEKL. The CDR3 covers 16 residues. This CDR3 reads CASSQGSLRDSYEQYF. In DNA form, the CDR3 reads TGCGCCAGCAGCCAAGGTTCCCTCCGGGACAGCTACGAGCAGTACTTC.

This chain uses TRBV29-1 with TRBJ1-1; D not certain. The CDR3 is 13 residues long. CDR1 is SQVTM and CDR2 is ANQGSEA in the germline V gene. V was pared by 4 bases and J by 4 bases, with 13 bases between. In DNA form, the CDR3 reads TGCAGCGTTGTCTATGCCCTTGGCACTGAAGCTTTCTTT. Protein sequence: CSVVYALGTEAFF.

The V and J genes are TRBV9 and TRBJ2-7, with 7 nucleotides matching TRBD1. The germline V gene encodes CDR1 SGDLS and CDR2 YYNGEE. Trimming took 4 bases from V and 6 from J; bases not matched to a gene: 13. The CDR3 loop spans 15 amino acids. The CDR3 DNA reads TGTGCCAGCAGCCCCGGGGCGGACCGACAGGGCGAGCAGTACTTC. Amino acids: CASSPGADRQGEQYF.

This clonotype was detected a few times. J is TRBJ2-5 and V is TRBV6-5; 9 nucleotides line up with TRBD1. The CDR3 is made up of 16 amino acids. CDR1 is MNHEY, CDR2 SVGAGI, per germline. V was pared by 2 bases and J by 2 bases, with 6 bases of the junction left unmatched. The CDR3 region is CASSYGQTGGQETQYF. CDR3 in DNA: TGTGCCAGCAGTTACGGCCAGACAGGGGGGCAAGAGACCCAGTACTTC.

The rearrangement links TRBV7-2 to TRBJ2-3, with unresolved D. V was shortened by 1 base and J by 2 bases, with 4 bases between the two germline ends. Germline CDR1 reads SGHTA; CDR2 reads FQGNSA. The CDR3 is made up of 13 amino acids. The CDR3 reads CASSLDYTDTQYF. The CDR3 region has the DNA TGTGCCAGCAGCTTAGACTACACAGATACGCAGTATTTT.

The chain couples TRBV7-3 to TRBJ1-5, with D possibly TRBD1 on 5 matching bases. CDR1 is SGHTA and CDR2 is FQGTGA in the germline V gene. The length of the CDR3 is 17 residues. Between the trimmed V and J ends, which lost 0 bases and 0 bases, there was a span of 12 bases. In DNA, the CDR3 is TGTGCCAGCAGCTTAACGATGAGGGGTCATAGCAATCAGCCCCAGCATTTT. Its translation is CASSLTMRGHSNQPQHF. The variable domain in full, completed from reference TRBV7-3 and TRBJ1-5, reads GAGVSQTPSNKVTEKGKYVELRCDPISGHTALYWYRQSLGQGPEFLIYFQGTGAADDSGLPNDRFFAVRPEGSVSTLKIQRTERGDSAVYLCASSLTMRGHSNQPQHFGDGTRLSIL.

V usage is TRBV12-3 or TRBV12-4 and J usage is TRBJ2-7; 10 bases are a match to TRBD2. This CDR3 spans 14 amino acids. V was clipped by 2 bases and J by 7 bases; unmatched bases: 5. The CDR3 DNA follows: TGTGCCAGCAGTTTACTAGCGGGAGCACGGGAGCAGTACTTC. Its translation is CASSLLAGAREQYF.